Presented here are 2 T cell receptor beta chains from one specimen sequenced in a study of vaccination and CD4 T cells after COVID-19. The antigens for these receptors are not known. As for treatment: roughly 10-day PBMC culture with coronavirus spike peptide pools or control peptides (ViraFEST assay). Sequenced with the Oncomine TCR Beta short-read assay was DNA taken from cultured CD4+ T cells. Each CDR3 protein gets one entry after TCRdb re-called the PCR reads with MiXCR. The data show some 12,000 distinct CDR3 sequences, about 38% seen once. The sequenced sample was cultured CD4+ T cells from blood. These receptors were taken from a human donor with COVID-19.

The V and J genes are TRBV20-1 and TRBJ2-1; D is unresolved. The germline V gene has CDR1 DFQATT and CDR2 SNEGSKA (reference sequence). V shed 3 bases and J shed 7 bases, with 13 bases lying between them. The CDR3 runs 13 residues. CDR3 in amino acids: CSASRPPGNEQFF. CDR3 sequence (DNA): TGCAGTGCTAGTCGGCCCCCCGGTAATGAGCAGTTCTTC.

This clonotype was detected only a few times. The gene calls are TRBV6-5 and TRBJ2-3; no clear D gene. The V gene's germline CDR1 is MNHEY and CDR2 SVGAGI. V lost 0 bases and J lost 3, with 7 bases in between. This CDR3 region has 14 residues. The CDR3 sequence is CASSYSGRTDTQYF. CDR3 in DNA: TGTGCCAGCAGTTACTCAGGTCGTACAGATACGCAGTATTTT.